The next 30 T cell receptor beta chains were all read from a single sample in a study of blood T cell repertoires in COVID-19 (dated by TCRdb to 2018 to 2021). Receptor amplification or capture employed the immunoSEQ multiplex PCR assay. In its TCRdb copy, this immuneACCESS table keeps in-frame sequences only and misses some clones. Where compared with another copy, unresolved V genes explain less than half of these, and the others have no known cause. The sample profile shows some 150,000 clones; about 87% of them were found once. The ten most abundant clones make up roughly 3.9% of the sample. The sequencing input was peripheral blood. The source of these receptors is a woman aged 55 to 70 who had recovered from COVID-19.

Only a few counts were recorded for this clone. The J gene is TRBJ1-3, the V gene TRBV11-2; no clear D gene. CDR3 length: 17 amino acids. Trimming cost V 1 base and J 0 bases, with 13 bases left between them. Germline V CDR1 and CDR2: SGHAT, FQNNGV. CDR3 protein: CASSLGLRQSSGNTIYF. The CDR3 DNA sequence: TGTGCCAGCAGCTTAGGCTTGCGGCAGAGCTCTGGAAACACCATATATTTT.

The chain is built from TRBV9 and TRBJ2-2; TRBD1 aligns across 8 bases. Trimming at V came to 0 bases and at J to 6 bases, leaving 4 bases not matched to a gene. Germline V gene lookup returns CDR1 SGDLS and CDR2 YYNGEE. The CDR3 is 15 residues long. The CDR3 region is CASSVVPGGAGELFF. As DNA, the CDR3 is TGTGCCAGCAGCGTAGTCCCAGGGGGCGCCGGGGAGCTGTTTTTT.

For the CDR3, the DNA is TGTGCCAGCAGCGGACAGGGTCCTTACAATGAGCAGTTCTTC. As protein: CASSGQGPYNEQFF. The V gene is TRBV28, the J gene TRBJ2-1, with TRBD1 matching over 8 bases. This CDR3 has 14 residues. V gave up 6 bases and J gave up 4 bases; unmatched junction bases: 5. Germline V lookup: CDR1 MDHEN, CDR2 SYDVKM.

The chain employs TRBV10-2 and TRBJ2-3, with 13 bases fitting TRBD2. The CDR3 is 15 residues long. Losses at the gene ends were 8 bases for V and 2 bases for J; bases not matched to a gene: 4. Germline CDR1 is WSHSY and CDR2 is SAAADI. The CDR3 loop is CASRTSGGATDTQYF. In nucleotides, the CDR3 is TGCGCCAGCCGGACTAGCGGGGGAGCCACAGATACGCAGTATTTT.

This chain joins TRBV28 and TRBJ1-2; weak D call: TRBD1 (5 bases). V lost 3 bases to trimming and J lost 7 bases, with 15 bases between them. The CDR3 has 14 residues. Per the germline V gene, CDR1 is MDHEN and CDR2 is SYDVKM. Written as DNA, the CDR3 is TGTGCCAGCAGTTTTTCTTCGGACGGGGGTGGCTACACCTTC. Its translation is CASSFSSDGGGYTF.

The chain combines TRBV4-2 with TRBJ2-5; TRBD2 matches at 8 bases. J was trimmed by 4 bases and V by 3 bases; bases with no gene match: 1. Germline V gene sequence: CDR1 LGHNA, CDR2 YNFKEQ. CDR3 size: 13 residues. CDR3 nucleotide sequence: TGTGCCAGCAGCCAGGGACTAGGAGAGACCCAGTACTTC. Amino acids: CASSQGLGETQYF.

The chain employs TRBV27 and TRBJ1-1; weak D call: TRBD1 (5 bases). The V end lost 8 bases, the J end lost 5 bases, and 12 bases lay between the germline ends. Germline values: CDR1 MNHEY, CDR2 SMNVEV (reference sequence). The CDR3 loop spans 12 amino acids. The CDR3 coding sequence is TGTGCCAGCCGGGGGGTAGGGACTGAAGCTTTCTTT. Amino acid sequence: CASRGVGTEAFF.

This chain uses TRBV9 with TRBJ2-7; 11 bases are shared with TRBD2. Trimming cost V 0 bases and J 2 bases; bases outside gene matches: 4. This CDR3 spans 16 amino acids. The germline gives CDR1 SGDLS, CDR2 YYNGEE. The CDR3 nucleotides read TGTGCCAGCAGCGTAGCCGCTAGCGGGGGGACCTACGAGCAGTACTTC. It is translated as CASSVAASGGTYEQYF.

The chain is built from TRBV10-3 and TRBJ1-1; tentative D call: TRBD1 (6 bases). The ends were cut back, 4 bases at V and 3 bases at J, with 12 bases in the middle. Germline CDR1 reads ENHRY; CDR2 reads SYGVKD. CDR3 length equals 14 residues. The DNA for the CDR3 is TGTGCCATCAGTGGAAAGGACAGTCACACTGAAGCTTTCTTT. It yields the protein CAISGKDSHTEAFF.

This chain links TRBV30 with TRBJ1-4; D gene uncertain. V lost 2 bases and J 6 bases, leaving 16 bases between the germline ends. The CDR3 covers 15 residues. The germline V gene has CDR1 GTSNPN and CDR2 SVGIG (reference sequence). CDR3: CAWSSGSPSYEKLFF. CDR3 coding DNA: TGTGCCTGGAGTTCAGGAAGTCCCTCATATGAAAAACTGTTTTTT.

The J gene is TRBJ1-1, the V gene TRBV6-2 or TRBV6-3; no firm D call. Trimming removed 4 bases from V and 10 bases from J, with 13 bases in between. This CDR3 is 12 amino acids long. The germline CDR1 and CDR2 sequences are MNHEY and SVGEGT. For the CDR3, the DNA is TGTGCCAGCAGTTCACGGACTCGGCGAGCTTTCTTT. This codes for CASSSRTRRAFF.

The chain links TRBV6-1 to TRBJ2-5; 7 bases are a match to TRBD2. Germline CDR1 reads MNHNS; CDR2 reads SASEGT. V lost 6 bases to trimming and J lost 2 bases; unmatched junction nucleotides: 9. CDR3 length: 15 residues. The CDR3 sequence: CASRSAGVGQETQYF. The CDR3 DNA follows: TGTGCCAGCAGATCGGCGGGAGTAGGGCAAGAGACCCAGTACTTC.

The table lists this clone with a count of one. The J gene is TRBJ2-3, the V gene TRBV3-1 (or the pseudogene TRBV3-2); 11 bases align to TRBD2. The CDR3 is 16 amino acids. The V and J ends lost 0 bases and 5 bases, in that order; junction bases with no gene match: 4. Per the germline V gene, CDR1 is LGHDT and CDR2 is YNNKEL (reference sequence). CDR3 sequence reads: CASSQEVLAGGDTQYF. The CDR3 coding sequence is TGTGCCAGCAGCCAAGAGGTCCTAGCGGGGGGAGATACGCAGTATTTT.

The chain carries TRBV28 and TRBJ1-1; no reliable D call. There are 16 residues in the CDR3. V lost 2 bases to trimming and J lost 7 bases, with 20 bases between them. Per the germline V gene, CDR1 is MDHEN and CDR2 is SYDVKM. Written as DNA, the CDR3 is TGTGCCAGCAGTTTACCCCGGGCGGGGTTAGCCGGTGAAGCTTTCTTT. The encoded protein is CASSLPRAGLAGEAFF.

V usage is TRBV4-1 and J usage is TRBJ2-1; D possibly corresponds to TRBD2 (7 bases). Germline CDR1 MGHRA, CDR2 YSYEKL. The CDR3 spans 17 residues. Trimming removed 0 bases from V and 9 bases from J, with 21 bases in between. The CDR3 here is CASSQEGSQRGGSEQFF. CDR3 nucleotides: TGCGCCAGCAGCCAAGAGGGCTCGCAGAGGGGGGGTAGTGAGCAGTTCTTC.

This rearrangement joins TRBV28 to TRBJ1-5; D not certain. Germline values: CDR1 MDHEN, CDR2 SYDVKM. With 10 bases removed from V and 4 bases from J, the gap between germline ends came to 11 bases. The CDR3 spans 12 residues. The CDR3 DNA reads as TGTGCCACCACGGGGAATAATCAGCCCCAGCATTTT. Translated: CATTGNNQPQHF.

This chain uses TRBV28 with TRBJ1-4; the match to TRBD1 covers 7 bases. Per germline, CDR1 MDHEN and CDR2 SYDVKM. The CDR3 extends over 14 amino acids. J gave up 4 bases and V 6 bases, and 5 bases lay outside the gene matches. DNA of the CDR3: TGTGCCAGCAGCGGCGACAGGGATAATGAAAAACTGTTTTTT. Protein: CASSGDRDNEKLFF.

This chain connects TRBV6-1 to TRBJ1-5; D possibly corresponds to TRBD1 (6 bases). Germline V gene data show CDR1 as MNHNS and CDR2 as SASEGT. The CDR3 length is 15 residues. V gave up 3 bases and J gave up 0 bases, with 9 bases separating them. As DNA, the CDR3 is TGTGCCAGCAGTGATGGGGGCGGTAGCAATCAGCCCCAGCATTTT. It is translated as CASSDGGGSNQPQHF.

The chain uses TRBV24-1 and TRBJ2-3; 7 nucleotides match TRBD1. Germline V gene lookup returns CDR1 KGHDR and CDR2 SFDVKD. This CDR3 spans 17 amino acids. J was trimmed by 3 bases and V by 1 base; bases with no gene match: 9. CDR3 DNA: TGTGCCACCAGTGATTTTGGGCCCGACAGGGTTACAGATACGCAGTATTTT. The encoded protein is CATSDFGPDRVTDTQYF.

The chain links TRBV27 to TRBJ2-5, with D possibly TRBD1 on 5 matching bases. Trimming took off 6 bases at V and 5 bases at J, with 10 bases between the two ends. CDR1 and CDR2 (germline): MNHEY, SMNVEV (reference sequence). The CDR3 contains 12 residues. DNA of the CDR3: TGTGCCAGCAGGGGGCGGACGGAGACCCAGTACTTC. Protein product: CASRGRTETQYF.

The gene calls are TRBV10-3 and TRBJ2-1; 8 nucleotides line up with TRBD1. The junction had 7 bases not matched to a gene; V was cut back by 4 bases and J by 5 bases. The CDR3 sequence is 15 residues long. CDR1 and CDR2 from the germline V gene are ENHRY and SYGVKD. The CDR3 DNA is TGTGCCATCAGTGGCCAGACAGGGGCAGACAATGAGCAGTTCTTC. Encoded protein: CAISGQTGADNEQFF.

The chain uses TRBV11-2 and TRBJ2-3; a possible D gene is TRBD2 (5 bases). V was trimmed by 5 bases and J by 2 bases, leaving 14 bases between them. CDR1 is SGHAT and CDR2 is FQNNGV in the germline V gene. The CDR3 has 15 amino acids. The CDR3 loop reads CASSLWSGITDTQYF. In DNA, the CDR3 is TGTGCCAGCAGCCTATGGAGCGGAATCACAGATACGCAGTATTTT. The full variable domain, its missing parts supplied by reference TRBV11-2 and TRBJ2-3, is EAGVAQSPRYKIIEKRQSVAFWCNPISGHATLYWYQQILGQGPKLLIQFQNNGVVDDSQLPKDRFSAERLKGVDSTLKIQPAKLEDSAVYLCASSLWSGITDTQYFGPGTRLTVL.

V usage is TRBV5-4 and J usage is TRBJ2-1; D possibly corresponds to TRBD2 (7 bases). Trimming pared 1 base from V and 7 bases from J, leaving 15 bases between. The CDR3 covers 15 residues. Germline lookup yields CDR1 SGHNT and CDR2 YYREEE (reference sequence). The DNA of the CDR3 is TGTGCCAGCAGCTTGATGAGGGCGGGGGCAAATGAGCAGTTCTTC. Amino acid sequence: CASSLMRAGANEQFF.

The V and J genes are TRBV5-1 and TRBJ2-7; D uncertain. V lost 4 bases and J lost 4, with 15 bases in between. The CDR3 totals 14 residues. The germline CDR1 and CDR2 sequences are SGHRS and YFSETQ. The CDR3 sequence: CASSPPSELYEQYF. The CDR3 coding sequence is TGCGCCAGCAGCCCCCCCAGTGAATTGTACGAGCAGTACTTC.

This sequence joins TRBV7-9 and TRBJ1-2; 7 positions match TRBD1. The CDR3 covers 13 residues. Per the germline V gene, CDR1 is SEHNR and CDR2 is FQNEAQ (reference sequence). Germline trimming cut 6 bases from V and 4 bases from J; bases unmatched to any gene: 5. The CDR3 DNA follows: TGTGCCAGCAGACAGACAGGGACCTATGGCTACACCTTC. Translating gives CASRQTGTYGYTF.

The chain uses TRBV29-1 and TRBJ2-7; 9 bases map to TRBD2. The CDR3 is made up of 14 amino acids. CDR1 and CDR2 (germline): SQVTM, ANQGSEA. J gave up 2 bases and V 1 base, and 3 bases lay outside the gene matches. CDR3 bases: TGCAGCGTTGAAGGCGGGGGGGGGACCTACGAGCAGTACTTC. Translation: CSVEGGGGTYEQYF.

The chain is built from TRBV9 and TRBJ1-2; 7 bases match TRBD1. The germline gives CDR1 SGDLS, CDR2 YYNGEE. The CDR3 sequence is 15 residues long. The V gene end was trimmed by 0 bases and the J gene end by 4 bases; junction bases not matched to a gene: 6. The DNA of the CDR3 is TGTGCCAGCAGCGTAGATACAGGGGCGGGCTATGGCTACACCTTC. Protein product: CASSVDTGAGYGYTF.

The chain recombines TRBV5-1 with TRBJ2-3; TRBD1 aligns across 7 bases. Germline V gene lookup returns CDR1 SGHRS and CDR2 YFSETQ. There are 14 residues in the CDR3. The V gene end was trimmed by 4 bases and the J gene end by 6 bases; junction bases not matched to a gene: 8. The CDR3 is CASSATGSGDTQYF. CDR3 nucleotides: TGCGCCAGCAGCGCGACAGGGTCGGGGGATACGCAGTATTTT.

CDR3 sequence reads: CATSESSGASYNEQFF. The DNA of the CDR3 is TGTGCCACCAGTGAATCAAGCGGGGCCTCCTACAATGAGCAGTTCTTC. The chain recombines TRBV24-1 with TRBJ2-1; TRBD2 matches 7 bases. Germline CDR1 reads KGHDR; CDR2 reads SFDVKD. V gave up 4 bases and J gave up 0 bases; unmatched junction bases: 5. There are 16 residues in the CDR3.

The chain recombines TRBV6-5 with TRBJ2-7, with TRBD1 matching 10 bases. J lost 3 bases, V lost 0 bases, and 5 bases had no gene match. The CDR3 has 16 amino acids. Looked up from germline, CDR1 is MNHEY and CDR2 is SVGAGI. The chain's CDR3 is CASSYSQTGGIYEQYF. CDR3 nucleotide sequence: TGTGCCAGCAGTTACTCCCAGACAGGGGGCATCTACGAGCAGTACTTC.